The source of this T cell receptor beta chain is a study of blood T cells in healthy people across ages. The ends were cut back, 6 bases at V and 3 bases at J, with 11 bases in the middle. The CDR3 loop spans 13 amino acids. Germline V gene sequence: CDR1 MNHNS, CDR2 SASEGT. The second PCR ran about 6 to 12 cycles with a sample-barcoded 5' primer and J-beta primers. A tag from a template-switch adaptor with 12 random nucleotides marked each cDNA molecule. TCRdb analysed the 5' RACE reads with MiXCR anew, one entry per CDR3 protein. This sample has approximately 490,000 distinct CDR3 sequences, with 20% to 30% found just once. The sample holds many counts of this clonotype. This same sample was also part of a study on T cells of mothers and their children.

This TCR came from a boy between 10 and 17 years old in good health. What was sequenced was blood. The chain couples TRBV6-1 to TRBJ1-1, with D uncertain. CDR3 residues: CASRKWGYTEAFF. CDR3 nucleotides: TGTGCCAGCAGGAAATGGGGATACACTGAAGCTTTCTTT.